This TCR beta chain was retrieved from a study of T cells after yellow fever vaccination. TCRdb recomputed calls from the 5' RACE reads with MiXCR, one row per CDR3 protein. Here the sample spans around 550,000 distinct CDR3 sequences, less than 20% being singletons. Sequencing was performed on PBMCs, taken 15 days after the yellow fever booster vaccination. The TCR was taken from a man under 40 who received the YFV17D yellow fever vaccine.

The CDR3 protein is CASSGWHRATDTQYF. Written as DNA, the CDR3 is TGTGCCAGCAGTGGCTGGCACAGAGCCACAGATACGCAGTATTTT. The chain combines TRBV12-3 or TRBV12-4 with TRBJ2-3; D unresolved. V shed 5 bases and J shed 2 bases, with 14 bases lying between them. This CDR3 spans 15 amino acids.